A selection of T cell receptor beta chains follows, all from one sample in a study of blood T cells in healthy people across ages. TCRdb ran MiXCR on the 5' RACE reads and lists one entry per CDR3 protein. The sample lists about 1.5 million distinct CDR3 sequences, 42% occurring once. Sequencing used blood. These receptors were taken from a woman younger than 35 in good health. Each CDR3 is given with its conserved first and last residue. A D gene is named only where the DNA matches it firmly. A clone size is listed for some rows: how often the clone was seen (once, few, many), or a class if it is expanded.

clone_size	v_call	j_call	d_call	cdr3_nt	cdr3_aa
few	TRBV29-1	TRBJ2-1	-	TGCAGCGTTACTCGTTATATTGGGGTAGGCAATGAGCAGTTCTTC	CSVTRYIGVGNEQFF
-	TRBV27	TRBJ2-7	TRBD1	TGTGCCAGCAGTACAGGGGCTCGGCGCGAGCAGTACTTC	CASSTGARREQYF
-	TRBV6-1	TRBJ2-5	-	TGTGCCAGCAGTGAAGGGACCCTAAAGAAGGATGAGCAGTACTTC	CASSEGTLKKDEQYF
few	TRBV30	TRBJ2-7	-	TGTGCCTGGAGTCGGGCCTTCTACGAGCAGTACTTC	CAWSRAFYEQYF
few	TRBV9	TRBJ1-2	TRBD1	TGTGCCAGCAGCGTACTGGGACAGTCCAGCTACACCTTC	CASSVLGQSSYTF
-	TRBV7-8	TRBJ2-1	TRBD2	TGTGCCAGCAGCTTAGTTGGCGGGAGAAGGACTGAGACCCAGTTCTTC	CASSLVGGRRTETQFF
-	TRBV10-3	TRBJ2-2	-	TGTGCCATCAGGCATACGGGGTGGGCAAACACCGGGGAGCTGTTTTTT	CAIRHTGWANTGELFF
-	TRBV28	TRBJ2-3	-	TGTGCCAGCAGTGGAGACAATGAGGCAGATACGCAGTATTTT	CASSGDNEADTQYF
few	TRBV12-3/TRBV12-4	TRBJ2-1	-	TGTGCCAGCAGCGGGATTCGGCCTAAGTACAATGAGCAGTTCTTC	CASSGIRPKYNEQFF
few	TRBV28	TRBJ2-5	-	TGTGCCAGCAGTTTCCAGCAAGAGACCCAGTACTTC	CASSFQQETQYF
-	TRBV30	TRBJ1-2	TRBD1	TGTGCCTGGAGTCCGCCGGACAGGGAGAACTATGGCTACACCTTC	CAWSPPDRENYGYTF
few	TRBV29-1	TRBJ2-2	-	TGCAGCGTGGAGGACTGGAAGGCCGGGGAGCTGTTTTTT	CSVEDWKAGELFF
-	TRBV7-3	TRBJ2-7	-	TGTGCCAGCAGCGTTATGGGGCGGGTGGGACGCTCCTACGAGCAGTACTTC	CASSVMGRVGRSYEQYF
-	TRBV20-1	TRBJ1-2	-	TGCAGTGCTGGAGAAGGTGGGACCCCCTATGGCTACACCTTC	CSAGEGGTPYGYTF
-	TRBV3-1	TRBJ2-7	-	TGTGCCAGCAGCACCATTTTCTCCTACAATGAGCAGTACTTC	CASSTIFSYNEQYF
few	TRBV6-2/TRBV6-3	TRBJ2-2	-	TGTGCCAGCCGAATGGACTGGAACACCGGGGAGCTGTTTTTT	CASRMDWNTGELFF
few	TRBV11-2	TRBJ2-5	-	TGTGCCAGTGGGACTGCGGGGGAGACCCAGTACTTC	CASGTAGETQYF
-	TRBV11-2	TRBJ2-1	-	TGTGCCAGCAGCTTAGATTTTCCGGTAGCCCCTAAAGGGTACAATGAGCAGTTCTTC	CASSLDFPVAPKGYNEQFF
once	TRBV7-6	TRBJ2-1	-	TGTGCCAGCAGCACCCCTTCGGATGAGCAGTTCTTC	CASSTPSDEQFF
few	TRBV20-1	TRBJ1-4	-	TGCAGTGCTGCAGGGTCGGGTGAAAAACTGTTTTTT	CSAAGSGEKLFF
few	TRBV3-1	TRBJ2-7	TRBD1	TGTGCCAGCAGCCAATGGGACAGGGTTCTCCACGAGCAGTACTTC	CASSQWDRVLHEQYF
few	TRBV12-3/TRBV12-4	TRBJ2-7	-	TGTGCCAGCAGATCGGGACCCCGGCGCGAGCAGTACTTC	CASRSGPRREQYF
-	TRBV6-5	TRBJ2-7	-	TGTGCCAGCAGTAGAATGGGCGAGCAGTACTTC	CASSRMGEQYF
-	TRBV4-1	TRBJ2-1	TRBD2	TGCGCCAGCAGCCAAAGGGGACTAGCAACGTACAATGAGCAGTTCTTC	CASSQRGLATYNEQFF
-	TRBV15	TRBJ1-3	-	TGTGCCACCAGCCGTACGGTGGGGACCGATTACTCTGGAAACACCATATATTTT	CATSRTVGTDYSGNTIYF
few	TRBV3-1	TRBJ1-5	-	TGTGCCAGCAGCCAATGGGGACCTCCGTGGCCCCAGCATTTT	CASSQWGPPWPQHF
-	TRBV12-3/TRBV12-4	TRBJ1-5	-	TGTGCCAGCACTAGGGGAGAGTATAGCAATCAGCCCCAGCATTTT	CASTRGEYSNQPQHF
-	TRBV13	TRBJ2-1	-	TGTGCCAGCAGCTTCGCGGCGGGGGCGTTTAACAATGAGCAGTTCTTC	CASSFAAGAFNNEQFF
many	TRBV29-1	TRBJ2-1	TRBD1	TGCAGCGTTGAAGATCTGCGGACAGGGGGCAATGAGCAGTTCTTC	CSVEDLRTGGNEQFF
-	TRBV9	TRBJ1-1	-	TGTGCCAGCAGCGTAGCTCCGGCGGGGGCCGCATCAAATCGTGGAGCTTTCTTT	CASSVAPAGAASNRGAFF
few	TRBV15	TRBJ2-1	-	TGTGCCACCAGCAGAGTTTGGAGTCTCAGCCCATACAATGAGCAGTTCTTC	CATSRVWSLSPYNEQFF
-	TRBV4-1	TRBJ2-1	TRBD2	TGCGCCAGCAGCCAAAAGTCCCCTGGGACTAGCGGCTACAATGAGCAGTTCTTC	CASSQKSPGTSGYNEQFF
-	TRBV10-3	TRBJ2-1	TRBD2	TGTGCCATCAGTAGTTATAGCGGGAGGGAGGCCAATGAGCAGTTCTTC	CAISSYSGREANEQFF
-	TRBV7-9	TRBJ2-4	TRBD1	TGTGCCAGCAGCCCCGGACAGGGGATCTTAGCCAAAAACATTCAGTACTTC	CASSPGQGILAKNIQYF